This entry lists 13 T cell receptor beta chains sequenced from one sample in a study of cytomegalovirus exposure and HLA in healthy donors. A multiplex PCR was run with 60 Vbeta primers and 13 Jbeta primers. Sequenced by immunoSEQ multiplex PCR; TCRdb stores in-frame clones only, minus some. The table shows about 130,000 clones, with approximately 81% occurring only once. The specimen sequenced was PBMCs. These TCRs come from a man between 18 and 29 years old in good health and CMV-seronegative.

This clone was seen a single time. The chain has TRBV13 and TRBJ1-1; 7 positions agree with TRBD1. Trimming cost V 5 bases and J 0 bases; bases outside gene matches: 12. The CDR3 is 17 amino acids. Germline CDR1 and CDR2: PRHDT and FYEKMQ (reference sequence). CDR3 coding DNA: TGTGCCAGCAGCCTATTAGAATTGGGACAGATGAACACTGAAGCTTTCTTT. It codes for CASSLLELGQMNTEAFF.

The chain is built from TRBV10-2 and TRBJ2-7; 7 bases are shared with TRBD2. The CDR3 loop spans 18 amino acids. The V gene end was trimmed by 5 bases and the J gene end by 2 bases; junction bases not matched to a gene: 18. CDR1 WSHSY and CDR2 SAAADI come from the germline V gene. CDR3 region: CASSSGLRNTPRTYEQYF. For the CDR3, the DNA is TGCGCCAGCAGTTCGGGACTACGAAATACGCCTCGGACCTACGAGCAGTACTTC.

This chain connects TRBV12-5 to TRBJ1-6, with D uncertain. The CDR3 length is 14 residues. V lost 5 bases, J lost 6 bases, and 11 bases lay in between. CDR1 is LGHNT and CDR2 is FRNRAP in the germline V gene. The CDR3 region has the DNA TGTGCTAGTGGTCCCTCCCTTAGTAATTCACCCCTCCACTTT. It codes for CASGPSLSNSPLHF.

J is TRBJ1-1 and V is TRBV18; no clear D. The CDR3 totals 12 residues. V lost 2 bases and J lost 7, with 8 bases in between. Looked up from germline, CDR1 is KGHSH and CDR2 is LQKENI. The CDR3 bases are TGTGCCAGCTCACCAGGACTGGATGAAGCTTTCTTT. Translation gives CASSPGLDEAFF.

The CDR3 spells CAGGGEGELFF. DNA of the CDR3: TGTGCCGGCGGGGGAGAGGGAGAGCTGTTTTTT. The gene calls are TRBV30 and TRBJ2-2; 7 bases align to TRBD2. Trimming took 8 bases from V and 11 from J; bases not matched to a gene: 8. Germline lookup yields CDR1 GTSNPN and CDR2 SVGIG (reference sequence). The CDR3 is made up of 11 amino acids.

The chain links TRBV7-9 to TRBJ1-1; TRBD1 agrees at 8 bases. J was trimmed by 5 bases and V by 2 bases; bases with no gene match: 7. This CDR3 region has 15 residues. Germline loops: CDR1 SEHNR, CDR2 FQNEAQ (reference sequence). The CDR3 DNA reads as TGTGCCAGCAGCTTATCCCAGGGGGCGCTAACTGAAGCTTTCTTT. Translated: CASSLSQGALTEAFF.

The chain has TRBV7-8 and TRBJ1-1, with D perhaps matching TRBD1 (5 bases). The CDR3 totals 17 residues. V lost 0 bases to trimming and J lost 0 bases, with 14 bases between them. In germline, CDR1 is SGHVS, CDR2 FQNEAQ. The CDR3 is CASSLATGGLLNTEAFF. CDR3 sequence (DNA): TGTGCCAGCAGCTTAGCAACTGGGGGACTGCTGAACACTGAAGCTTTCTTT.

CDR3 nucleotide sequence: TGTGCCAGTAGTATACAGGGCGGGGTGAACACTGAAGCTTTCTTT. It encodes CASSIQGGVNTEAFF. This rearrangement joins TRBV19 to TRBJ1-1; tentatively, D is TRBD1 (5 bases). The germline V and J ends were trimmed by 2 bases and 0 bases, with 10 bases remaining between them. The CDR3 loop spans 15 amino acids. CDR1 LNHDA and CDR2 SQIVND come from the germline V gene (reference sequence).

There are a few counts of this clone. This chain connects TRBV4-1 to TRBJ1-1; no clear D. The V gene's germline CDR1 is MGHRA and CDR2 YSYEKL. The CDR3 covers 14 residues. The germline V and J ends were trimmed by 1 base and 1 base, with 7 bases remaining between them. The CDR3 coding sequence is TGCGCCAGCAGCCAAGGGCCATGGAACACTGAAGCTTTCTTT. It codes for CASSQGPWNTEAFF.

The gene calls are TRBV9 and TRBJ2-2; D is undetermined. This CDR3 has 17 amino acids. V shed 4 bases and J shed 2 bases, with 18 bases lying between them. The germline CDR1 and CDR2 sequences are SGDLS and YYNGEE. DNA for the CDR3: TGTGCCAGCAGCCCCCCTTGGCCAGGCCTAAACACCGGGGAGCTGTTTTTT. This sequence encodes CASSPPWPGLNTGELFF.

J is TRBJ1-3 and V is TRBV5-4; D possibly corresponds to TRBD1 (6 bases). There are 14 residues in the CDR3. V was cut by 3 bases and J by 4 bases, with 11 bases left in between. CDR1 is SGHNT, CDR2 YYREEE, per germline (reference sequence). The CDR3 reads CASSSGVSGNTIYF. DNA of the CDR3: TGTGCCAGCAGCTCAGGGGTATCAGGAAACACCATATATTTT.

This clone showed up just a few times. The rearrangement links TRBV18 to TRBJ2-1; TRBD2 aligns across 10 bases. CDR1 is KGHSH and CDR2 is LQKENI in the germline V gene. With 0 bases clipped from V and 2 bases from J, the junction kept 1 base outside the gene matches. The length of the CDR3 is 16 residues. The CDR3 region is CASSPPSGGTYNEQFF. CDR3 sequence (DNA): TGTGCCAGCTCACCACCTAGCGGGGGGACCTACAATGAGCAGTTCTTC.

The rearrangement uses TRBV5-1 and TRBJ1-1, with D tentatively TRBD1 (5 bases). Germline assignment: CDR1 SGHRS and CDR2 YFSETQ. Trimming took off 3 bases at V and 7 bases at J, with 28 bases between the two ends. The CDR3 sequence is 18 residues long. The CDR3 spells CASSWGDGVIQNGGEAFF. The CDR3 DNA is TGCGCCAGCAGCTGGGGGGATGGGGTGATCCAAAATGGAGGTGAAGCTTTCTTT.